This record looks at one TCR beta chain sequence and its context. Blood CD8+ and CD4+ T cells underwent high-throughput TCR beta sequencing. The multiple sclerosis control group comprised treatment-naive patients with stable or active relapsing-remitting disease. This sample was included in a study of CD8 T cells in Susac syndrome. CDR1 and CDR2 from the germline V gene are DFQATT and SNEGSKA (reference sequence). V dropped 0 bases and J dropped 4; count of bases not matched to a gene: 10. The CDR3 has 18 residues. Random hexamers were used to reverse transcribe an amount of roughly 0.5 to 1 ug RNA. TCRdb analysed the immunoSEQ multiplex PCR reads with MiXCR anew, one entry per CDR3 protein. The table records about 140,000 distinct CDR3 sequences, 95% of them present only once.

The J gene is TRBJ2-1, the V gene TRBV20-1; 12 bases map to TRBD2. The TCR sequence derives from a human donor with multiple sclerosis. The sequenced sample consisted of CD4+ T cells from PBMCs. CDR3 loop: CSAREFGRLAGGYNEQFF. The CDR3 DNA sequence: TGCAGTGCTAGAGAGTTTGGGAGGCTAGCGGGGGGGTACAATGAGCAGTTCTTC.